This is a list of T cell receptor beta chains from one sample in a study of T cells in Graves' hyperthyroidism and ophthalmopathy. TCRdb ran MiXCR on the multiplex PCR reads and lists one entry per CDR3 protein. Of roughly 570,000 distinct CDR3 sequences listed, around 46% were seen once; the top ten hold more than 7%. Sequenced: peripheral blood or thyroid tissue (not recorded which). Every receptor here comes from a woman under 30 with Graves' hyperthyroidism. Both conserved end residues are trimmed from each CDR3. Clone size is not always given. Where it is, it says once, few, many or a class for expanded clones.

J gene	V gene	clone size	CDR3 protein
TRBJ2-5	TRBV2	-	ASTPGY
TRBJ1-3	TRBV20-1	once	SARDRGNTGNTIY
TRBJ2-7	TRBV20-1	-	SAYDSTSGTYKQY
TRBJ2-7	TRBV20-1	-	SASGTGGDEQY
TRBJ2-2	TRBV6-1	-	ASTGTVESVSGELF
TRBJ1-1	TRBV15	-	ATGGTPNTEAF
TRBJ1-5	TRBV27	many	ASSPDPMESNQPQH
TRBJ2-3	TRBV12-3/TRBV12-4	-	ASSSRRDPDTQY
TRBJ1-1	TRBV2	many	ASMGQGYTEAF
TRBJ2-7	TRBV7-3	few	ASSPRTGLFPYEQY
TRBJ2-5	TRBV7-8	-	ASSLTGPGDVKTQY
TRBJ1-6	TRBV4-1	many	ASSQRGDNSPLH
TRBJ2-1	TRBV2	-	ASSEDGGKF
TRBJ2-5	TRBV12-3/TRBV12-4	many	ASSSGTGTRETQY
TRBJ2-7	TRBV4-1	many	ASSQDRAGIYEQY
TRBJ2-1	TRBV7-9	few	ASSSVGSYNEQF
TRBJ1-2	TRBV4-2	-	ASSQAGANYGYT
TRBJ2-7	TRBV29-1	-	SVGSPSGTVNEQY
TRBJ2-7	TRBV7-9	few	ASNSGGQRAYEQY
TRBJ2-5	TRBV7-2	-	ASSPRTSGAQETQY
TRBJ1-3	TRBV29-1	-	SVLDRAGNIIY
TRBJ2-7	TRBV2	many	ASKGDLTEQY
TRBJ1-2	TRBV20-1	-	SAREWTETYGYT
TRBJ2-5	TRBV6-2/TRBV6-3	once	ASSLRGTQRETQY
TRBJ1-2	TRBV6-1	many	ASRPLGASYGYT
TRBJ1-2	TRBV20-1	many	SAGENGYT
TRBJ2-2	TRBV7-9	many	ASSLWGAENTGELF
TRBJ1-4	TRBV15	many	ATSRDLWGFNEKLF
-	TRBV7-8	few	ASSLDGKYNEQF
TRBJ1-4	TRBV29-1	many	SVEVRGEKLF
TRBJ1-2	TRBV15	many	ATSRDFGGYGYT
TRBJ1-4	TRBV29-1	-	SLEETGTGENEKLF
TRBJ2-7	TRBV11-1	-	ASSVRGGYSYEQY
TRBJ2-5	TRBV10-1	many	ASSRTSVGETQY
TRBJ1-2	TRBV12-3/TRBV12-4	many	ASSLDRTFSTYGYT
TRBJ1-1	TRBV2	-	ASTEDSNTEAF
TRBJ1-5	TRBV20-1	-	SALTGANSNQPQH
TRBJ1-2	TRBV15	-	ATSSRSRGRDGYT
TRBJ2-6	TRBV15	many	ATSRPATGANVLT
TRBJ1-1	TRBV28	many	ASREQGWTEAF
TRBJ1-1	TRBV2	once	ASSEVRGDTEAF
TRBJ1-2	TRBV9	-	ASSAGQGSGYT
TRBJ1-6	TRBV10-1	few	ASSETNSPLH
TRBJ1-6	TRBV27	-	ASSLGGTPLH
TRBJ2-7	TRBV6-5	few	ASSEARGRGLEQY
TRBJ1-2	TRBV7-2	-	ASSQEPGQGHYGYT
TRBJ2-5	TRBV6-1	-	ASSWREGQETQY
TRBJ2-2	TRBV29-1	-	SASGSGHDQMYTGELF
TRBJ1-2	TRBV7-2	-	ASSLSGLGTNYGYT
TRBJ1-1	TRBV7-3	-	ASSPVGGDPEAF
TRBJ2-7	TRBV29-1	once	SVEDAHPGGREQY
TRBJ2-7	TRBV29-1	-	SARQGGQPYEQY
TRBJ1-6	TRBV7-2	-	ASSASRAASDSPLH
TRBJ1-1	TRBV7-2	many	ASSLEGGRLGTEAF